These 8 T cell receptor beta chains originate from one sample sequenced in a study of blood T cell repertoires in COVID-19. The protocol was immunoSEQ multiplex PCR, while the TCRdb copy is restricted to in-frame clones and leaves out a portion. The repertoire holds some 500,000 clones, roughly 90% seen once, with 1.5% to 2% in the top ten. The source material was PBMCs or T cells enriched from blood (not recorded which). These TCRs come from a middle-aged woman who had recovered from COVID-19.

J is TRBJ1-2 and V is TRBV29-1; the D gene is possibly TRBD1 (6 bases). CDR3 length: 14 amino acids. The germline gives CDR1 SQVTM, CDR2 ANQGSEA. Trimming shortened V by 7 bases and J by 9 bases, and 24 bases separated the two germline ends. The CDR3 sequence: CSADTRGAPARYTF. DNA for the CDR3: TGCAGCGCCGACACCCGGGGGGCCCCCGCTCGCTACACCTTC. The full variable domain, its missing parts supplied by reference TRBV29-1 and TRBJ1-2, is SAVISQKPSRDICQRGTSLTIQCQVDSQVTMMFWYRQQPGQSLTLIATANQGSEATYESGFVIDKFPISRPNLTFSTLTVSNMSPEDSSIYLCSADTRGAPARYTFGSGTRLTVV.

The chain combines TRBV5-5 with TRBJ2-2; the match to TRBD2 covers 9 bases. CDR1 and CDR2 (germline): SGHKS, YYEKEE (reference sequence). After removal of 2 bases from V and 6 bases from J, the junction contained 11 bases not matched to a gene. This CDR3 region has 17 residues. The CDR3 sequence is CASSFLTGTSIAGELFF. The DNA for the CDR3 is TGTGCCAGCAGCTTTTTGACCGGGACTAGCATCGCCGGGGAGCTGTTTTTT.

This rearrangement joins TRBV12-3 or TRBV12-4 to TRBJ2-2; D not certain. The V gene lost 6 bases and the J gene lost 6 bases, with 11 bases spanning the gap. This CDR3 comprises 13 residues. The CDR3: CASSSLLAGELFF. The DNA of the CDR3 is TGTGCCAGCAGCTCACTTTTGGCCGGGGAGCTGTTTTTT.

The CDR3 DNA follows: TGTGCCTGGAGTGTACTGGCGGCGGAGGTGGTCACCGGGGAGCTGTTTTTT. Its translation: CAWSVLAAEVVTGELFF. The chain carries TRBV30 and TRBJ2-2; a possible D gene is TRBD2 (5 bases). Trimming took off 0 bases at V and 4 bases at J, with 18 bases between the two ends. CDR3 length: 17 residues. Looked up from germline, CDR1 is GTSNPN and CDR2 is SVGIG (reference sequence).

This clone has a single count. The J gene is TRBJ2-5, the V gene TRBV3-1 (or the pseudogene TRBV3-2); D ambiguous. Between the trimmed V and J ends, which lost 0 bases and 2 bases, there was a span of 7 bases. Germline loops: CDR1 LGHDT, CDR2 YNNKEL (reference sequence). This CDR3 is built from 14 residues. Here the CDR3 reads CASSQDWPQETQYF. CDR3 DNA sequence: TGTGCCAGCAGCCAAGATTGGCCACAAGAGACCCAGTACTTC.

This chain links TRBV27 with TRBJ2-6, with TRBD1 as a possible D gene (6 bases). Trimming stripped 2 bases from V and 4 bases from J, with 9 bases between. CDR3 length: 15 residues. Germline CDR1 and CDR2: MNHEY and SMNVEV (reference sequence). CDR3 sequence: CASSLRQVGANVLTF. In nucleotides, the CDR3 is TGTGCCAGCAGTTTAAGACAGGTGGGGGCCAACGTCCTGACTTTC.

The CDR3 DNA reads as TGTGCCAGCAGCCCACGGGACACATTCTATGGCTACACCTTC. Its translation: CASSPRDTFYGYTF. The gene calls are TRBV3-1 (or the pseudogene TRBV3-2) and TRBJ1-2; D is perhaps TRBD1 (6 bases). CDR3 size: 14 residues. Germline CDR1 LGHDT, CDR2 YNNKEL (reference sequence). V lost 4 bases, J lost 4 bases, and 13 bases lay in between.

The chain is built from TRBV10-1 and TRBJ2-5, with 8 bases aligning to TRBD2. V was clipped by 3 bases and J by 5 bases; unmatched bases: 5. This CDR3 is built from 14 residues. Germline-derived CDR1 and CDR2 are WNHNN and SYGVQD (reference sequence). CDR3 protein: CASSDSGRDETQYF. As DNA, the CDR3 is TGCGCCAGCAGTGACAGCGGGAGAGATGAGACCCAGTACTTC.